The 5 T cell receptor beta chains given below trace back to one sample, sequenced in a study of Ad26.COV2.S vaccination and SARS-CoV-2 variants. The assay was immunoSEQ multiplex PCR, and TCRdb's table has in-frame clones only and misses some. This table holds approximately 480,000 clones, approximately 90% found once. Treatment given: approximately 18 received Ad26.COV2.S at low or high dose, single or two shots; five or six received placebo; per-sample allocation not given. Sampling was performed 63 days after the first vaccine or placebo injection. Sequenced here: peripheral blood, sampled in a trial of Ad26.COV2.S vaccine versus placebo. Source of these receptors: a person aged 18-60 years who received the Ad26.COV2.S COVID-19 vaccine or a placebo.

The rearrangement joins TRBV6-2 or TRBV6-3 to TRBJ2-5, with 10 bases fitting TRBD2. This CDR3 is 14 amino acids long. Germline V gene data show CDR1 as MNHEY and CDR2 as SVGEGT. After removal of 6 bases from V and 4 bases from J, the junction contained 5 bases not matched to a gene. Written as DNA, the CDR3 is TGTGCCAGCAGCCTCAGACTAGCGGGAGAGACCCAGTACTTC. Protein sequence: CASSLRLAGETQYF.

This clone was picked up one time. V gene TRBV4-3 combines with J gene TRBJ2-7, with a tentative D call TRBD1 (6 bases). The ends were cut back, 1 base at V and 0 bases at J, with 10 bases in the middle. Looked up from germline, CDR1 is LGHNA and CDR2 is YSLEER. The CDR3 runs 15 residues. CDR3 DNA sequence: TGCGCCAGCAGCCAAGCGGACAGCCACTCCTACGAGCAGTACTTC. Encoded protein: CASSQADSHSYEQYF.

This sequence joins TRBV7-9 and TRBJ2-1, with D uncertain. The CDR3 covers 18 residues. With 8 bases removed from V and 5 bases from J, the gap between germline ends came to 28 bases. From germline, CDR1 is SEHNR and CDR2 FQNEAQ (reference sequence). The CDR3 nucleotides read TGTGCCAGCGGACCTTCCGGGCTCCTAGGGTTTGCGGACAATGAGCAGTTCTTC. Its translation is CASGPSGLLGFADNEQFF.

A word on this clone: Distinct nucleotide sequences in the sample also encode this CDR3. The V and J genes are TRBV5-4 and TRBJ1-1; D unresolved. CDR3 length: 13 residues. CDR1 and CDR2 from the germline V gene are SGHNT and YYREEE (reference sequence). V lost 0 bases to trimming and J lost 1 base, with 4 bases between them. CDR3 protein: CASSLGRNTEAFF. CDR3 sequence (DNA): TGTGCCAGCAGCTTGGGACGGAACACTGAAGCTTTCTTT.

The V and J genes are TRBV9 and TRBJ2-3, with 11 bases that match TRBD2. Losses at the gene ends were 4 bases for V and 0 bases for J; bases not matched to a gene: 7. Germline V gene sequence: CDR1 SGDLS, CDR2 YYNGEE. The CDR3 has 17 residues. The CDR3 nucleotides are TGTGCCAGCAGCATATTAGCGGGAGGGGGAAGCACAGATACGCAGTATTTT. Translated, it gives CASSILAGGGSTDTQYF.